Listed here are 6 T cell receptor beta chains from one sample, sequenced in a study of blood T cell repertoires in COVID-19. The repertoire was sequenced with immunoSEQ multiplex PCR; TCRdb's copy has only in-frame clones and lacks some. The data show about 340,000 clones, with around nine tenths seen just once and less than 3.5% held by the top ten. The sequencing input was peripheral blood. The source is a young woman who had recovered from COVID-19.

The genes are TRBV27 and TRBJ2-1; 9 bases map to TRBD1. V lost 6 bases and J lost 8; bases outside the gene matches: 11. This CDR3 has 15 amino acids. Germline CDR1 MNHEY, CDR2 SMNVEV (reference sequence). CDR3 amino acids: CASSPGTGQLDEQFF. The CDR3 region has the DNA TGTGCCAGCAGCCCCGGGACAGGGCAGTTGGATGAGCAGTTCTTC.

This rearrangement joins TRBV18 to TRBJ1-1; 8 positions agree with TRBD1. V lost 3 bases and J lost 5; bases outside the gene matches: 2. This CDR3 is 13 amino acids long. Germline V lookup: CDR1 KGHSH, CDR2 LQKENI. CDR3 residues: CASSPNRGTEAFF. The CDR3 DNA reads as TGTGCCAGCTCACCCAACAGGGGGACTGAAGCTTTCTTT.

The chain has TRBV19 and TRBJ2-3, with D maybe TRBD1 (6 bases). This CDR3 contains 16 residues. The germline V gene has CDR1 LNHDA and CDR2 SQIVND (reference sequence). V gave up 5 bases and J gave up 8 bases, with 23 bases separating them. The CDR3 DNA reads TGTGCCAGTAGTCTACGTGGGCAGGGGAATCTTCTTACGCAGTATTTT. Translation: CASSLRGQGNLLTQYF.

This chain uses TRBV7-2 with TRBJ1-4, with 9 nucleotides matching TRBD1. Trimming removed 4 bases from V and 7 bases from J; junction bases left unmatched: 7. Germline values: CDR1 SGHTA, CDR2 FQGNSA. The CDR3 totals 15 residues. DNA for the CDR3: TGTGCCAGCAGCTCCCCGGGACAGGGTCCTGAAAAACTGTTTTTT. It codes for CASSSPGQGPEKLFF.

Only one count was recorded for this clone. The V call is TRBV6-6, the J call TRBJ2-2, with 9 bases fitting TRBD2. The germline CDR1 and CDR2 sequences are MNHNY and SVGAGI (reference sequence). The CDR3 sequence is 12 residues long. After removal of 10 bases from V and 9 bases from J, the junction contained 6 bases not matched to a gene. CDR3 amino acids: CATGREGRELFF. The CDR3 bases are TGTGCCACAGGGCGGGAGGGGCGGGAGCTGTTTTTT.

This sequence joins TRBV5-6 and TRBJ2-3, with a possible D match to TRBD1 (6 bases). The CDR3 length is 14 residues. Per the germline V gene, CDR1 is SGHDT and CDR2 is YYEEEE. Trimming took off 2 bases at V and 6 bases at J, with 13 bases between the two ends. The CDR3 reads CASSLRGIGDTQYF. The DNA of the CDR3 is TGTGCCAGCAGCTTAAGGGGGATTGGGGATACGCAGTATTTT.